This T cell receptor beta chain is from a study of monozygotic twins with inflammatory bowel disease (dated by TCRdb to 2018 to 2020). With regard to the full study: In total, some 30 monozygotic twin pairs made up the full study: 19 Danish pairs, all IBD-discordant, plus nine German pairs, of which four were IBD-concordant and five were IBD-discordant. Within discordant pairs, disease-associated traits were sought mainly by comparing IBD patients with their genetically identical healthy co-twins. Each individual had, on average, about 151 000 unique TCRalpha sequences and 181 000 unique TCRbeta sequences available for analysis.

The germline V gene yields MNHEY for CDR1 and SVGEGT for CDR2. From its cysteine to its phenylalanine, the CDR3 spans 12 amino acids. The DNA is unrecorded. From each donor, a roughly 2.5 ml peripheral blood sample was collected into PAXgene tubes and kept at -80 degrees C. Without T cell sorting, total RNA was isolated from whole blood using the PAXgene blood miRNA kit on an automated QIAcube. Peripheral blood from monozygotic twin pairs, either concordant or discordant for inflammatory bowel disease, underwent deep TCRalpha and TCRbeta repertoire profiling that used unique molecular barcoding. Smoking habits were recorded for all twin pairs, with individuals classified as current, former or never smokers. With respect to this clonotype: What this receptor recognizes is not known.

General conclusions and limits of the study: The results gave no support for a single strong signal or clonotype linked to IBD. No difference in repertoire similarity was observed between concordant and discordant twins, possibly owing to limited statistical power. Because patients received different immunosuppressive treatments, the repertoires may have picked up extra background noise and variability between individuals. Measured by the inverse Simpson index, TCRbeta repertoire diversity was lower in IBD patients than in their healthy co-twins. Different T cell subtypes could not be distinguished in the analysis. Fewer clonotypes were shared with other individuals by IBD patients than by healthy twins, most markedly in patients showing signs of disease activity.

Libraries were made using 5' RACE. The input for every TCR library was 3500 ng of total RNA. For each sample, cDNA synthesis with SMARTScribe reverse transcriptase was split into eight separate reactions. During cDNA synthesis, unique molecular identifiers containing a 6-nucleotide sample barcode were introduced by template switching. TCRalpha and TCRbeta cDNA was amplified by two nested PCRs of around 15 and 9 cycles, with bead purification after each PCR. Before amplification, the cDNA was both treated with uracil DNA-glycosylase and purified with the QIAquick PCR purification kit. The second PCR was the step at which Illumina TruSeq-compatible adapters and sample-specific barcodes were added. Library quality and concentration were checked on TapeStation and Qubit, and libraries were pooled at around 4.9 ng each. Sequencing of the pooled libraries was done on an Illumina HiSeq2500 single-index Rapid Run using custom sequencing primers and 2 x 100 bp reads. As for the original processing: MiGEC version 1.2.6 was used for UMI-based consensus assembly to correct PCR and sequencing errors. MiXCR version 2.1.1 handled V(D)J alignment, clonotype assembly and CDR3 extraction. Normalisation of gene usage, clonotype sharing and MAIT/NKT TCR abundance was achieved by analysing the top 1000, 10 000 and 20 000 clonotypes per sample. After downsampling to 27 000 UMIs, diversity was calculated as the inverse Simpson index using the vegan R package. Paired Mann-Whitney U tests were applied to discordant twin pairs, with Benjamini-Hochberg correction for multiple testing. Reprocessed by TCRdb, the reads give a single entry per CDR3 protein sequence, without DNA. The V and J calls and clone size come from TCRdb's table, not from the authors' own analysis. The sample's clone listing holds about 450,000 distinct CDR3 sequences. The top ten hold about 2.2% of the sample.

The sequenced sample consisted of blood. Here the chain combines TRBV6-2 or TRBV6-3 and TRBJ1-5. This sequence was found in a human donor with ulcerative colitis or Crohn's disease, or a healthy co-twin of an affected twin (not recorded which). The CDR3: CASDSGNQPQHF.